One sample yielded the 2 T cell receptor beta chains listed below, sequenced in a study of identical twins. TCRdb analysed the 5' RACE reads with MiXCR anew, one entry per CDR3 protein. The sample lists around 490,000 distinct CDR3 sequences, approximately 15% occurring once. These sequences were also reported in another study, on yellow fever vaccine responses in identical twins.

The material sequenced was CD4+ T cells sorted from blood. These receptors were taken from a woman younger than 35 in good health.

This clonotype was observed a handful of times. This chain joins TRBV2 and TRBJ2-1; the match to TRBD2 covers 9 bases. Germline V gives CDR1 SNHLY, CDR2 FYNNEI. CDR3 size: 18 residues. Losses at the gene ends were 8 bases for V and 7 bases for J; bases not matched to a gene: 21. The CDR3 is CASREGGPSSGKGNEQFF. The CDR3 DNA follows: TGTGCCAGCCGCGAGGGGGGACCTTCTAGCGGGAAGGGGAATGAGCAGTTCTTC. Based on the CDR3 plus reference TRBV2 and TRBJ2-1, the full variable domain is EPEVTQTPSHQVTQMGQEVILRCVPISNHLYFYWYRQILGQKVEFLVSFYNNEISEKSEIFDDQFSVERPDGSNFTLKIRSTKLEDSAMYFCASREGGPSSGKGNEQFFGPGTRLTVL.

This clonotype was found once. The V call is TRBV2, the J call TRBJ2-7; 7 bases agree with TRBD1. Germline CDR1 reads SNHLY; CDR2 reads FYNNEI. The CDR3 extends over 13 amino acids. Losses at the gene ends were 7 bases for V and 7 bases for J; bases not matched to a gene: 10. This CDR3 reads CASNLETGLEQYF. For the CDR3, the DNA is TGTGCCAGCAATCTCGAGACAGGGTTAGAGCAGTACTTC.